This TCR beta chain comes out of a study of beta chain features in type 1 diabetes. The wider study: In age, gender and cell yields, patients were similar to healthy donors. Notes on the study in general: Moderate but significant shortening of TCRB CDR3s was recorded in all four CD4+ subsets from Type 1 diabetes patients. For type 1 diabetes patients, VDJ junctions showed fewer insertions and more deletions.

V lost 1 base and J lost 6, with 9 bases in between. Per germline, CDR1 SEHNR and CDR2 FQNEAQ (reference sequence). This CDR3 is 13 amino acids long. Expressed TCRB transcripts were sequenced because the entire RNA isolate underwent reverse transcription. Profiling relied on immunoSEQ multiplex PCR, and the TCRdb table lists in-frame clones only, not all of them. The profile shows under 400,000 clones, over 9.5% of them singletons. This clone occurred a few times. What it recognizes is unknown. This TCR was sampled from a man aged 18 to 30 in good health. V usage is TRBV7-9 and J usage is TRBJ1-1; possibly TRBD1 for D (5 bases). Material: naive CD4+ T cells from blood. The CDR3, as DNA: TGTGCCAGCAGCTTAGAATGGGGGGCTGAAGCTTTCTTT. Amino acid sequence: CASSLEWGAEAFF.